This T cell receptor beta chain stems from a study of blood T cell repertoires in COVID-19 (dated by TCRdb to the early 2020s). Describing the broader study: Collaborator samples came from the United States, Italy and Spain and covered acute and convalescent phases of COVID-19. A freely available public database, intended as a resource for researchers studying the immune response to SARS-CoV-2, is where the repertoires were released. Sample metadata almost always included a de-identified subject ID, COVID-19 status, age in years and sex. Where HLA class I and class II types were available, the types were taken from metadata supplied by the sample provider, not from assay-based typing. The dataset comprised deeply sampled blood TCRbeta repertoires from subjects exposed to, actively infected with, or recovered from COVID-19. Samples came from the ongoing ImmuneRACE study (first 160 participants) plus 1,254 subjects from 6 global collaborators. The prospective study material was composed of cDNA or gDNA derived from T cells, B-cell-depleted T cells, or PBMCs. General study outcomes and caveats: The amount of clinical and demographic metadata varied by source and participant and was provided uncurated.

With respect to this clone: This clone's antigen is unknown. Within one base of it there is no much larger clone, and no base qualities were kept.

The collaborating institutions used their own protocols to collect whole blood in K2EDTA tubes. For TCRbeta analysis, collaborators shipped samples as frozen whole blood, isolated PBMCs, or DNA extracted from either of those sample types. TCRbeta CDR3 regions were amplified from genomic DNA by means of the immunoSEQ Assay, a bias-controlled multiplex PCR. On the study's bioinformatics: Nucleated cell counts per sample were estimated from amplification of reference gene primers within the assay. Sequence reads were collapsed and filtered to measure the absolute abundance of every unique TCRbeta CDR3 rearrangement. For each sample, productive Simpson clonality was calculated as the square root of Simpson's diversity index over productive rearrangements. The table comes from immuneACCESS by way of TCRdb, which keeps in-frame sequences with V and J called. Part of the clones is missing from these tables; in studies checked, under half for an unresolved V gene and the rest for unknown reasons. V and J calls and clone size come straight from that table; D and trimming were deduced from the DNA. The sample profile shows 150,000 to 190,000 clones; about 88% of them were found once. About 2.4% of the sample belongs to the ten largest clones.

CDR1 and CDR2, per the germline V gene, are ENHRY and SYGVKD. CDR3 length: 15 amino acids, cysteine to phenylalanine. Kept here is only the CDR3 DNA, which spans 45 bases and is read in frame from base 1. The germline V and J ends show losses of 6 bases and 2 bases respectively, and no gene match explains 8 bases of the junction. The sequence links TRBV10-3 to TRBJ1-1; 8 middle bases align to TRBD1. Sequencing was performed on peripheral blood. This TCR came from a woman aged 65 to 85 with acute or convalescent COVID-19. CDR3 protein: CAIRMTGVGNTEAFF. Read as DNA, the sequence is TGTGCCATCAGGATGACAGGGGTCGGAAACACTGAAGCTTTCTTT.